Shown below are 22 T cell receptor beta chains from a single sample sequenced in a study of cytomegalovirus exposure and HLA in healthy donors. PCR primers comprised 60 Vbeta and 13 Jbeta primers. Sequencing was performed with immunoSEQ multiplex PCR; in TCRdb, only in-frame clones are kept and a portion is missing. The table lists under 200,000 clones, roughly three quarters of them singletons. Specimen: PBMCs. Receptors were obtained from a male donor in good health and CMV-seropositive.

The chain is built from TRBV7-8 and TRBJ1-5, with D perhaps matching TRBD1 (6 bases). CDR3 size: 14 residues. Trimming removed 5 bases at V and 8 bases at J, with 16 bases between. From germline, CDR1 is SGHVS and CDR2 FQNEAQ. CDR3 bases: TGTGCCAGCAGCCGAGGGGACAATTATAAGCCCCAGCATTTT. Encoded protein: CASSRGDNYKPQHF.

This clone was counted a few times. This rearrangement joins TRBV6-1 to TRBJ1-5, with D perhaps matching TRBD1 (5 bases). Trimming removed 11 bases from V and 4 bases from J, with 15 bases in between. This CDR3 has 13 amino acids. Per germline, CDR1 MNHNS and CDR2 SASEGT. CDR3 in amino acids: CAWEGGGNQPQHF. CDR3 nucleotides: TGTGCCTGGGAAGGCGGGGGTAATCAGCCCCAGCATTTT.

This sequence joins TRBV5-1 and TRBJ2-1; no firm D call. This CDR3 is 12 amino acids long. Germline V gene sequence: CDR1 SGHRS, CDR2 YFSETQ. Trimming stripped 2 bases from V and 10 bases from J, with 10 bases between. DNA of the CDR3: TGCGCCAGCAGCTTCCCGAGTGAGGAGCAGTTCTTC. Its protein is CASSFPSEEQFF.

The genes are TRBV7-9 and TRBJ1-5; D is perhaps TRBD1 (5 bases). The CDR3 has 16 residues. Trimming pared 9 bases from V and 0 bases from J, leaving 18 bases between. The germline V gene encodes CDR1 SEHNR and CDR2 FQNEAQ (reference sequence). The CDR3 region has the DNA TGTGCCAGTTCACGAAGGCAGGGTTCTAGCAATCAGCCCCAGCATTTT. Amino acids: CASSRRQGSSNQPQHF.

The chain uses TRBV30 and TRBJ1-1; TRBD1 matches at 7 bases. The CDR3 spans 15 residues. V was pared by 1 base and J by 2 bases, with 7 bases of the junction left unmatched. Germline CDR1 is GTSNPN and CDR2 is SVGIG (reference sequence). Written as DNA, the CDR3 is TGTGCCTGGAGTGGACGGACAGGACCTAACACTGAAGCTTTCTTT. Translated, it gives CAWSGRTGPNTEAFF.

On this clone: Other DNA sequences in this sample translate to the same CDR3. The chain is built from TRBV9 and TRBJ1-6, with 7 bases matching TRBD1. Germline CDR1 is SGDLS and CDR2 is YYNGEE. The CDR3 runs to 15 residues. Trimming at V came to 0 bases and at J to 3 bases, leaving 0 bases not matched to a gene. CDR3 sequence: CASSVGDSYNSPLHF. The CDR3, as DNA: TGTGCCAGCAGCGTAGGGGACAGCTATAATTCACCCCTCCACTTT.

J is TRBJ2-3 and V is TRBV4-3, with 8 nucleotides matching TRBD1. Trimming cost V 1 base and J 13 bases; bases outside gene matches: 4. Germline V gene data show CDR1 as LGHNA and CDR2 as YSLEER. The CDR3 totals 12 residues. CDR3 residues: CASSQAGGPEYF. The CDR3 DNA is TGCGCCAGCAGCCAAGCAGGGGGCCCGGAGTATTTT.

CDR3 in amino acids: CASSPPDRAEQYF. In DNA, the CDR3 is TGTGCCAGCAGCCCACCCGACAGGGCCGAGCAGTACTTC. The chain carries TRBV13 and TRBJ2-7; 7 nucleotides align to TRBD1. With V trimmed by 5 bases and J by 6 bases, 7 bases remained unmatched. CDR1 PRHDT and CDR2 FYEKMQ come from the germline V gene (reference sequence). The CDR3 extends over 13 amino acids. The full variable domain, in which reference TRBV13 and TRBJ2-7 provide the parts outside the CDR3, is AAGVIQSPRHLIKEKRETATLKCYPIPRHDTVYWYQQGPGQDPQFLISFYEKMQSDKGSIPDRFSAQQFSDYHSELNMSSLELGDSALYFCASSPPDRAEQYFGPGTRLTVT.

The CDR3: CAWSVPAVDYNEQFF. DNA of the CDR3: TGTGCCTGGAGTGTACCAGCGGTAGACTACAATGAGCAGTTCTTC. This sequence joins TRBV30 and TRBJ2-1, with a weak D call TRBD2 (5 bases). The V and J ends lost 0 bases and 3 bases respectively, with 12 bases between them. CDR1 and CDR2 (germline): GTSNPN, SVGIG (reference sequence). This CDR3 region has 15 residues.

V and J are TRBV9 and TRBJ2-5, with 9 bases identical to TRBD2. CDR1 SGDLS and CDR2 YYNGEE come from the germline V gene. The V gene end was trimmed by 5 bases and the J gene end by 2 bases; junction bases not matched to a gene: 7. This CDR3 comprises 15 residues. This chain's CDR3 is CASSMAGGNQETQYF. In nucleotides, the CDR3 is TGTGCCAGCAGTATGGCGGGGGGGAATCAAGAGACCCAGTACTTC. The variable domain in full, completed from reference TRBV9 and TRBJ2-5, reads DSGVTQTPKHLITATGQRVTLRCSPRSGDLSVYWYQQSLDQGLQFLIQYYNGEERAKGNILERFSAQQFPDLHSELNLSSLELGDSALYFCASSMAGGNQETQYFGPGTRLLVL.

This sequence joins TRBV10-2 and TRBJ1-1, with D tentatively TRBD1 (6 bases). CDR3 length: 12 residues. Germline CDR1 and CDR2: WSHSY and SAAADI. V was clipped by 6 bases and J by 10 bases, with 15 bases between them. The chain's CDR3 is CASRERGRGAFF. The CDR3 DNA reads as TGCGCCAGCAGGGAAAGGGGGAGAGGAGCTTTCTTT.

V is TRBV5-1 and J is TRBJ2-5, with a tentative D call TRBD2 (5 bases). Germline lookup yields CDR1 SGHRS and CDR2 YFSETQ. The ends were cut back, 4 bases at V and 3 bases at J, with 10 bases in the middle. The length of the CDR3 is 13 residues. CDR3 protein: CASSDYTKETQYF. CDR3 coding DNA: TGCGCCAGCAGCGACTACACGAAAGAGACCCAGTACTTC. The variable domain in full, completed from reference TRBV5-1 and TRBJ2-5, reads KAGVTQTPRYLIKTRGQQVTLSCSPISGHRSVSWYQQTPGQGLQFLFEYFSETQRNKGNFPGRFSGRQFSNSRSEMNVSTLELGDSALYLCASSDYTKETQYFGPGTRLLVL.

This chain's CDR3 is CASNLDRAGEKLFF. The CDR3 region has the DNA TGTGCCAGCAACTTGGACAGGGCAGGTGAAAAACTGTTTTTT. The chain has TRBV6-1 and TRBJ1-4; 8 nucleotides match TRBD1. Germline V gene lookup returns CDR1 MNHNS and CDR2 SASEGT. The CDR3 has 14 residues. Unmatched junction bases numbered 8, after V lost 7 bases and J lost 7 bases.

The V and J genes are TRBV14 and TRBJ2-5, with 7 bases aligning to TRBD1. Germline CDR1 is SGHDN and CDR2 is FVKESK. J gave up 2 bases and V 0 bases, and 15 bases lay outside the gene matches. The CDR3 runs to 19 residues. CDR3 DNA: TGTGCCAGCAGCCAAGACGAAATCCCGGTAGGGGACAGTCAAGAGACCCAGTACTTC. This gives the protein CASSQDEIPVGDSQETQYF.

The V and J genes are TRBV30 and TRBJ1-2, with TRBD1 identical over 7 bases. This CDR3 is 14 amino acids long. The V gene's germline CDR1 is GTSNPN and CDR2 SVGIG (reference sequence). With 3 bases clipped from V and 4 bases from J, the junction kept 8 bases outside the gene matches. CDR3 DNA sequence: TGTGCCTGGAGGGGACCTGACAGGGTCTATGGCTACACCTTC. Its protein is CAWRGPDRVYGYTF.

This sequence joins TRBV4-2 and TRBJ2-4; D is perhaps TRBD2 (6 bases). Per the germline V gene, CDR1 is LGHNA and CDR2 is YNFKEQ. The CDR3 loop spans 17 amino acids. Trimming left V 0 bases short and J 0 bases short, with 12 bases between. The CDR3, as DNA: TGTGCCAGCAGCCAAGATGCGGCGGGGTTAGCCAAAAACATTCAGTACTTC. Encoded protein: CASSQDAAGLAKNIQYF.

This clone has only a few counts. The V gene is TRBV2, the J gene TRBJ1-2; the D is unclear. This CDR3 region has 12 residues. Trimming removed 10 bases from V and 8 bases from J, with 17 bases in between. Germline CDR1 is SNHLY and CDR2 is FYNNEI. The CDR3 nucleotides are TGTGCCACCCAAAATGGTTACGGGGGCTACACCTTC. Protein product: CATQNGYGGYTF.

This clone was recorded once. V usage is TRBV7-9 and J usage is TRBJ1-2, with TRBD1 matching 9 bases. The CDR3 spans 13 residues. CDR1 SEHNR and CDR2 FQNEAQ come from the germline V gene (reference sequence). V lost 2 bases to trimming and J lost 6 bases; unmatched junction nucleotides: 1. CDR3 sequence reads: CASSLTGGDGYTF. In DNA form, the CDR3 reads TGTGCCAGCAGCTTAACAGGGGGCGATGGCTACACCTTC. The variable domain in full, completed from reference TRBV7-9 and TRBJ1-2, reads DTGVSQNPRHKITKRGQNVTFRCDPISEHNRLYWYRQTLGQGPEFLTYFQNEAQLEKSRLLSDRFSAERPKGSFSTLEIQRTEQGDSAMYLCASSLTGGDGYTFGSGTRLTVV.

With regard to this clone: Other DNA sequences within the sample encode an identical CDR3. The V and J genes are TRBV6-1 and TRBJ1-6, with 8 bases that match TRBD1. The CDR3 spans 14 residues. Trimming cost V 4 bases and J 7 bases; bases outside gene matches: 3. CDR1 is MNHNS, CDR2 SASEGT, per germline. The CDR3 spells CASSGRQGNSPLHF. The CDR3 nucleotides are TGTGCCAGCAGTGGGCGACAGGGGAATTCACCCCTCCACTTT.

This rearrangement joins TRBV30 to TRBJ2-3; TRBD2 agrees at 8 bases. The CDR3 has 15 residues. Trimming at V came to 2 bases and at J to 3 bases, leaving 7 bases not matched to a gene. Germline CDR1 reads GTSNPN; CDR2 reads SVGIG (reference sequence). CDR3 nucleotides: TGTGCCTGGAGTTCCCGGGGGGGCCCGACAGATACGCAGTATTTT. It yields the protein CAWSSRGGPTDTQYF.

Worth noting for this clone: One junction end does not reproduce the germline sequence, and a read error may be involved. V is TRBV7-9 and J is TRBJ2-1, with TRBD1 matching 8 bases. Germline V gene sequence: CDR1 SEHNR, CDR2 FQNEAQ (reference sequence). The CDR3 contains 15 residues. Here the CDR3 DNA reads TGTGCCAGCAGATTAGGGACAGGAAACTACAATGAGCAGTTCTTC. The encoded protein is CASRLGTGNYNEQFF.

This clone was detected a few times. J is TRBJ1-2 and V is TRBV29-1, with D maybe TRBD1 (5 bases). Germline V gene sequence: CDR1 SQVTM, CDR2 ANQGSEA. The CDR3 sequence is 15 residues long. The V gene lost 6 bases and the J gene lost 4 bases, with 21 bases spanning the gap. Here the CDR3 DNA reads TGCAGCGTACACCAACAGGATCCTTCGGGCTATGGCTACACCTTC. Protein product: CSVHQQDPSGYGYTF. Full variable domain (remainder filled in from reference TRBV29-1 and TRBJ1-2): SAVISQKPSRDICQRGTSLTIQCQVDSQVTMMFWYRQQPGQSLTLIATANQGSEATYESGFVIDKFPISRPNLTFSTLTVSNMSPEDSSIYLCSVHQQDPSGYGYTFGSGTRLTVV.